One TCR beta chain is described in this entry. What antigen it recognizes has not been identified. No much larger clonotype is one base removed from it; base qualities were not supplied. CDR1 and CDR2 are drawn from the germline V gene: SNHLY, FYNNEI. Deletion took 8 bases off V and 2 bases off J, with a span of 11 bases between the germline ends. The CDR3 measures 13 amino acids from cysteine to phenylalanine. Kept here is only the CDR3 DNA, which spans 39 bases and is read in frame from base 1. This entry is derived from a study of control samples from healthy donors and cancer patients (dated by TCRdb to about 2020). The method behind the library was the immunoSEQ multiplex PCR assay. TCRdb re-hosts the immuneACCESS table, in-frame sequences only. Its copies lack some clones; in the studies checked, an unresolved V gene accounts for under half of them, and the cause for the rest is not known. The sample table holds tens of thousands of clones, of which roughly 91% were seen once. Of the sample, around 5.8% is held by the ten largest clones.

Sequencing used blood. The source is a man aged 50 to 60 in good health. The chain employs TRBV2 and TRBJ2-3; TRBD1 is a weak D gene call, 6 bases matching. The encoded CDR3 is CASHGQITDTQYF. The DNA reads TGTGCCAGCCATGGACAGATCACAGATACGCAGTATTTT.